The 4 T cell receptor beta chains given below trace back to one sample, sequenced in a study of blood T cell repertoires in COVID-19. The data were produced by immunoSEQ multiplex PCR, yet TCRdb's version contains in-frame clones alone and is incomplete. Of fewer than 350,000 clones in the sample, 70% to 90% were seen once. What was sequenced was PBMCs or T cells enriched from blood (not recorded which). All receptors derive from a woman between 40 and 50 years old who had recovered from COVID-19.

This chain links TRBV7-8 with TRBJ2-5, with TRBD2 matching 11 bases. From germline, CDR1 is SGHVS and CDR2 FQNEAQ. V gave up 5 bases and J gave up 5 bases; unmatched junction bases: 7. The length of the CDR3 is 15 residues. The CDR3 sequence is CASSLIAGGGETQYF. As DNA, the CDR3 is TGTGCCAGCAGCCTGATAGCGGGAGGGGGGGAGACCCAGTACTTC.

This clone was observed a single time. This chain connects TRBV7-9 to TRBJ2-2; TRBD1 matches 7 bases. The V and J ends lost 5 bases and 3 bases, in that order; junction bases with no gene match: 3. Germline V gives CDR1 SEHNR, CDR2 FQNEAQ (reference sequence). The CDR3 sequence is 14 residues long. CDR3 sequence (DNA): TGTGCCAGCAGCCAACAGGGGCACACCGGGGAGCTGTTTTTT. As protein: CASSQQGHTGELFF.

The genes are TRBV30 and TRBJ1-5; possibly TRBD1 for D (6 bases). Looked up from germline, CDR1 is GTSNPN and CDR2 is SVGIG (reference sequence). This CDR3 spans 14 amino acids. Trimming shortened V by 3 bases and J by 1 base, and 10 bases separated the two germline ends. CDR3 sequence reads: CAWRNGQSNQPQHF. CDR3 nucleotide sequence: TGTGCCTGGAGGAACGGACAGAGCAATCAGCCCCAGCATTTT.

This clone was counted at least ten times. CDR3 loop: CASSSGQANSPLHF. As DNA, the CDR3 is TGTGCCAGCAGCTCCGGACAGGCCAATTCACCCCTCCACTTT. J is TRBJ1-6 and V is TRBV5-4; TRBD1 aligns across 7 bases. The germline V gene has CDR1 SGHNT and CDR2 YYREEE (reference sequence). The CDR3 is 14 residues long. With V trimmed by 3 bases and J by 7 bases, 4 bases remained unmatched.